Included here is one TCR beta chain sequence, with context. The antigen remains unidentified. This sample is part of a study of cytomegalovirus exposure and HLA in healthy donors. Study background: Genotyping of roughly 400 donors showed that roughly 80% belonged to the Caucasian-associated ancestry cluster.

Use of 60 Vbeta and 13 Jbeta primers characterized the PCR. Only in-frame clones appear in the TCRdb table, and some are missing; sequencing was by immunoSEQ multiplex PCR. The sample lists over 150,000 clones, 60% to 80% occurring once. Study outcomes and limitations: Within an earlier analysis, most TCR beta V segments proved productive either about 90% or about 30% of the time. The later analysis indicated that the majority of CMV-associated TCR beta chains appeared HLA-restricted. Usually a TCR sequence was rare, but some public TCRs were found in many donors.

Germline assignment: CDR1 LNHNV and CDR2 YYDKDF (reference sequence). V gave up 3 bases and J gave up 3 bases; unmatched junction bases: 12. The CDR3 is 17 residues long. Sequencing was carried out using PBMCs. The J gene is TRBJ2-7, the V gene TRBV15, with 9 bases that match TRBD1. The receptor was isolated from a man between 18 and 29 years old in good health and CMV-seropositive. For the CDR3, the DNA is TGTGCCACCAGCAGTCCCCTCGCCGGGACAGGGCTCTACGAGCAGTACTTC. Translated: CATSSPLAGTGLYEQYF.